One and the same sample provided the 26 T cell receptor beta chains below, sequenced in a study of T cell repertoires in cytomegalovirus infection. TCRdb reprocessed the reads via MiXCR and lists one record per CDR3 protein. The top ten clones hold approximately 15% of a sample with around 300,000 distinct CDR3 sequences, roughly 25% of them seen once. The sequenced material came from PBMCs. These receptors were collected from a human donor in good health (CMV status not recorded). Some clones in this sample may be carry-over from other donors' samples.

This chain links TRBV6-6 with TRBJ2-5, with 10 nucleotides matching TRBD1. Trimming cost V 5 bases and J 1 base; bases outside gene matches: 7. Germline loops: CDR1 MNHNY, CDR2 SVGAGI (reference sequence). CDR3 size: 16 residues. The CDR3 here is CASSVRDRGVQETQYF. As DNA, the CDR3 is TGTGCCAGCAGTGTCCGGGACAGGGGCGTCCAAGAGACCCAGTACTTC.

Many counts were recorded for this clonotype. The CDR3 nucleotides read TGTGCCAGCAGCCCCGGACGGAATAACTATGGCTACACCTTC. It encodes CASSPGRNNYGYTF. This rearrangement joins TRBV7-2 to TRBJ1-2; the D is unclear. Trimming took 5 bases from V and 1 from J, leaving 11 bases between them. This CDR3 spans 14 amino acids. From germline, CDR1 is SGHTA and CDR2 FQGNSA.

This clonotype was seen ten or more times. The CDR3 nucleotides read TGTGCCAGCAGCTTGACTAGCGTGCAGGGGACCCAGTACTTC. Translating gives CASSLTSVQGTQYF. The V gene is TRBV7-2, the J gene TRBJ2-5; 8 positions agree with TRBD2. This CDR3 has 14 residues. Germline trimming cut 3 bases from V and 7 bases from J; bases unmatched to any gene: 7. Germline assignment: CDR1 SGHTA and CDR2 FQGNSA.

This clonotype has just a few counts. The chain is built from TRBV2 and TRBJ1-1; D is uncertain. Trimming removed 6 bases from V and 3 bases from J, with 17 bases in between. The CDR3 has 15 amino acids. Germline-derived CDR1 and CDR2 are SNHLY and FYNNEI. The CDR3 is CASSGGMVDDTEAFF. CDR3 DNA: TGTGCCAGCAGCGGAGGGATGGTGGATGACACTGAAGCTTTCTTT.

This clonotype came up a few times. V gene TRBV6-1 combines with J gene TRBJ1-2, with no clear D. The germline V gene encodes CDR1 MNHNS and CDR2 SASEGT. The CDR3 sequence is 16 residues long. The V end was cut by 6 bases, the J end by 7 bases, with 24 bases between. The CDR3 region is CASRPHIVGEFGGYTF. The CDR3 nucleotides are TGTGCCAGCAGACCCCACATCGTTGGGGAGTTCGGTGGCTACACCTTC.

The chain carries TRBV15 and TRBJ1-4; D is unclear. The CDR3 has 13 residues. Germline V gives CDR1 LNHNV, CDR2 YYDKDF (reference sequence). Between the trimmed V and J ends, which lost 0 bases and 7 bases, there was a span of 6 bases. CDR3 DNA: TGTGCCACCAGCAGAGACATAAGTGAAAAACTGTTTTTT. Amino acid sequence: CATSRDISEKLFF.

Ten or more counts support this clonotype. The chain combines TRBV7-9 with TRBJ1-1, with D unresolved. The germline V gene encodes CDR1 SEHNR and CDR2 FQNEAQ (reference sequence). Trimming took off 5 bases at V and 6 bases at J, with 10 bases between the two ends. CDR3 length equals 12 residues. The CDR3 region is CASSASTAEAFF. The CDR3 DNA sequence: TGTGCCAGCAGCGCAAGCACCGCTGAAGCTTTCTTT.

The chain uses TRBV29-1 and TRBJ1-1; 8 nucleotides align to TRBD1. The germline CDR1 and CDR2 sequences are SQVTM and ANQGSEA. The V and J ends lost 6 bases and 5 bases, in that order; junction bases with no gene match: 5. CDR3 length: 12 amino acids. The CDR3 nucleotides are TGCAGCGTGGTGACAGGGGTGACTGAAGCTTTCTTT. Translated, it gives CSVVTGVTEAFF.

In the case of this clonotype: The conserved final phenylalanine or tryptophan is absent from the CDR3, which likely points to a read error. V is TRBV5-1 and J is TRBJ2-1, with D tentatively TRBD2 (5 bases). Looked up from germline, CDR1 is SGHRS and CDR2 is YFSETQ. V lost 0 bases and J 6 bases, leaving 7 bases between the germline ends. The CDR3 is made up of 13 amino acids. The CDR3 here is CASSLGTPNEQFL. As DNA, the CDR3 is TGCGCCAGCAGCTTGGGGACTCCCAATGAGCAGTTCCTC.

This chain links TRBV27 with TRBJ2-7; the D call may be TRBD1 or TRBD2 (5 bases each). Trimming removed 8 bases from V and 3 bases from J, with 20 bases in between. The CDR3 has 15 residues. In germline, CDR1 is MNHEY, CDR2 SMNVEV (reference sequence). The CDR3 nucleotides read TGTGCCAGCTCCCGGGGCCCGGGATCTATCTACGAGCAGTACTTC. It codes for CASSRGPGSIYEQYF.

This chain joins TRBV11-3 and TRBJ2-1; 7 nucleotides line up with TRBD2. CDR3 size: 14 residues. Unmatched junction bases numbered 8, after V lost 8 bases and J lost 4 bases. Germline CDR1 is SGHNT and CDR2 is YENEEA. The CDR3 sequence is CASSEREGYNEQFF. CDR3 in DNA: TGTGCCAGCTCAGAGAGGGAGGGATACAATGAGCAGTTCTTC.

The chain uses TRBV6-5 and TRBJ2-1; 9 positions match TRBD1. J lost 8 bases, V lost 7 bases, and 9 bases had no gene match. The CDR3 sequence is 14 residues long. Germline V gene sequence: CDR1 MNHEY, CDR2 SVGAGI. The CDR3 DNA reads TGTGCCAGCAAACCGGGACAGGGAAACCATGAGCAGTTCTTC. Encoded protein: CASKPGQGNHEQFF.

This clonotype was observed many times. The rearrangement joins TRBV7-2 to TRBJ2-7; the D is unclear. This CDR3 is 12 amino acids long. The V end lost 5 bases, the J end lost 3 bases, and 8 bases lay between the germline ends. The germline V gene has CDR1 SGHTA and CDR2 FQGNSA. The CDR3 DNA sequence: TGTGCCAGCAGCCCCTGGGGCTACGAGCAGTACTTC. Amino acids: CASSPWGYEQYF.

This clonotype was seen a handful of times. This sequence joins TRBV28 and TRBJ2-4, with D perhaps assigned TRBD1 or TRBD2 (5 bases each). Germline CDR1 and CDR2: MDHEN and SYDVKM. The CDR3 runs to 14 residues. Trimming pared 8 bases from V and 2 bases from J, leaving 13 bases between. CDR3 residues: CASSPGTTKNIQYF. The CDR3, as DNA: TGTGCCAGCTCCCCCGGGACCACCAAAAACATTCAGTACTTC. The variable domain in full, with the rest retrieved from reference TRBV28 and TRBJ2-4, is DVKVTQSSRYLVKRTGEKVFLECVQDMDHENMFWYRQDPGLGLRLIYFSYDVKMKEKGDIPEGYSVSREKKERFSLILESASTNQTSMYLCASSPGTTKNIQYFGAGTRLSVL.

This clonotype was seen only a few times. J is TRBJ1-2 and V is TRBV29-1; 7 bases map to TRBD1. CDR1 SQVTM and CDR2 ANQGSEA come from the germline V gene. V shed 6 bases, J shed 4 bases, and the junction held 2 bases outside the gene matches. The CDR3 is 11 amino acids. The CDR3 DNA sequence: TGCAGCGTAAACAGGGGCTATGGCTACACCTTC. Its translation: CSVNRGYGYTF.

This clonotype was counted only a few times. J is TRBJ2-5 and V is TRBV7-2, with D tentatively TRBD1 (5 bases). The germline V gene encodes CDR1 SGHTA and CDR2 FQGNSA. The CDR3 is made up of 15 amino acids. The ends were cut back, 4 bases at V and 1 base at J, with 13 bases in the middle. CDR3 DNA: TGTGCCAGCAGCTCGGATGGCAGGGTCCAAGAGACCCAGTACTTC. Its translation is CASSSDGRVQETQYF.

The chain links TRBV12-3 or TRBV12-4 to TRBJ2-5; D unclear. V lost 2 bases and J lost 5, with 12 bases in between. CDR3 length equals 14 residues. The chain's CDR3 is CASSLNSLRETQYF. The DNA for the CDR3 is TGTGCCAGCAGTTTAAACAGCCTCCGTGAGACCCAGTACTTC.

The V call is TRBV6-6, the J call TRBJ1-1; D ambiguous. Trimming removed 7 bases at V and 1 base at J, with 19 bases between. This CDR3 has 16 residues. Germline values: CDR1 MNHNY, CDR2 SVGAGI (reference sequence). Written as DNA, the CDR3 is TGTGCCAGCACCACCCAGGCAGCAGGTCCGAACACTGAAGCTTTCTTT. Protein sequence: CASTTQAAGPNTEAFF.

V usage is TRBV11-2 and J usage is TRBJ2-1; no firm D call. Deletions cut 2 bases from V and 9 bases from J, with 20 bases between. The CDR3 extends over 16 amino acids. CDR1 is SGHAT and CDR2 is FQNNGV in the germline V gene. The CDR3 here is CASSLPLAGIASEQFF. In DNA form, the CDR3 reads TGTGCCAGCAGCTTACCCCTCGCAGGAATAGCTAGTGAGCAGTTCTTC.

The chain employs TRBV5-6 and TRBJ1-1; D gene uncertain. Trimming took 1 base from V and 1 from J, leaving 11 bases between them. Germline V CDR1 and CDR2: SGHDT, YYEEEE. This CDR3 region has 15 residues. This chain's CDR3 is CASSLTYGSNTEAFF. CDR3 bases: TGTGCCAGCAGCTTGACATACGGTTCGAACACTGAAGCTTTCTTT.

There are many counts of this clonotype. The V and J genes are TRBV7-2 and TRBJ2-1; 9 bases are a match to TRBD2. Per the germline V gene, CDR1 is SGHTA and CDR2 is FQGNSA. This CDR3 spans 16 amino acids. Trimming cost V 1 base and J 0 bases; bases outside gene matches: 1. In DNA, the CDR3 is TGTGCCAGCAGCTTAGGTAGCGGGAGCTCCTACAATGAGCAGTTCTTC. Protein product: CASSLGSGSSYNEQFF.

The chain combines TRBV20-1 with TRBJ1-5; D might be TRBD1 (5 bases). This CDR3 contains 16 residues. Between the trimmed V and J ends, which lost 5 bases and 2 bases, there was a span of 19 bases. CDR1 is DFQATT, CDR2 SNEGSKA, per germline (reference sequence). CDR3 region: CSAAGTLIGGNQPQHF. Written as DNA, the CDR3 is TGCAGTGCTGCCGGGACCCTAATAGGAGGCAATCAGCCCCAGCATTTT.

This clonotype occurred a few times. The chain couples TRBV20-1 to TRBJ1-1; D remains unclear. V dropped 3 bases and J dropped 6 bases, with 14 bases sitting between them. The CDR3 has 13 residues. Germline values: CDR1 DFQATT, CDR2 SNEGSKA (reference sequence). The CDR3 nucleotides read TGCAGTGCTAGCTTCCCGGGGTTAGCTGAAGCTTTCTTT. This gives the protein CSASFPGLAEAFF.

In its sample, this clonotype was seen a few times. V usage is TRBV6-2 or TRBV6-3 and J usage is TRBJ2-7; 7 bases line up with TRBD1. V dropped 6 bases and J dropped 7; count of bases not matched to a gene: 9. This CDR3 is 13 amino acids long. Germline V gene lookup returns CDR1 MNHEY and CDR2 SVGEGT. CDR3 in DNA: TGTGCCAGCAGCCTCGACAGGGCGAGGGAGCAGTACTTC. Translated, it gives CASSLDRAREQYF.

This clonotype was counted ten times or more. This rearrangement joins TRBV19 to TRBJ1-6, with 7 bases identical to TRBD1. Germline V gene data show CDR1 as LNHDA and CDR2 as SQIVND (reference sequence). The V and J ends lost 8 bases and 6 bases, in that order; junction bases with no gene match: 4. CDR3 length: 13 amino acids. This chain's CDR3 is CASSYRGNSPLHF. The CDR3 DNA sequence: TGTGCCAGTTCTTACAGGGGTAATTCACCCCTCCACTTT.

Here the CDR3 reads CASRLTSVLTYEQYF. CDR3 coding DNA: TGTGCCAGCAGGCTTACTAGCGTACTAACCTACGAGCAGTACTTC. This sequence joins TRBV27 and TRBJ2-7, with 7 nucleotides matching TRBD2. V gave up 6 bases and J gave up 2 bases; unmatched junction bases: 10. The CDR3 runs to 15 residues. From germline, CDR1 is MNHEY and CDR2 SMNVEV (reference sequence).